This TCR beta chain appears in the sequencing data of a study of blood T cell repertoires in COVID-19. The overall study: Acute and convalescent COVID-19 specimens originated in the United States, Italy and Spain. PBMCs, B-cell-depleted T cells, or T cells were the source of the cDNA or gDNA that made up the material.

Per the study methods: For nucleated cells, counts were estimated from reference gene primer amplification. TCRdb keeps only in-frame clones here, not all; method: immunoSEQ multiplex PCR. V, J and clone size reflect that table, while D and trimming were determined from the DNA. The sample consists of 78,000 or so clones, around four fifths of them appearing once. The CDR3 spans 16 residues. Germline V gene sequence: CDR1 SGHTS, CDR2 YDEGEE. V was pared by 1 base and J by 8 bases, with 21 bases between. The clonotype comes from a human donor in a cohort sampled during active COVID-19. The V and J genes are TRBV5-8 and TRBJ1-2, with a tentative D call TRBD1 (5 bases). The specimen sequenced was peripheral blood. CDR3 region: CASSLRLHRSPSGYTF. CDR3 nucleotides: TGTGCCAGCAGCTTGAGGTTGCACAGGTCCCCTTCCGGCTACACCTTC.